Listed here are 11 T cell receptor beta chains from one sample, sequenced in a study of blood T cell repertoires in COVID-19. TCRdb keeps only in-frame clones here, not all; method: immunoSEQ multiplex PCR. The repertoire holds roughly 200,000 clones, with approximately 80% as singletons. The sequenced material came from peripheral blood. The source is a woman older than 75 with COVID-19, enrolled during active disease.

This chain links TRBV28 with TRBJ1-2; unclear D gene. V lost 1 base, J lost 5 bases, and 5 bases lay in between. CDR1 MDHEN and CDR2 SYDVKM come from the germline V gene. The CDR3 contains 12 residues. CDR3 region: CASSLSLYGYTF. In DNA form, the CDR3 reads TGTGCCAGCAGTTTATCCCTATATGGCTACACCTTC.

This clone appeared once. The chain is built from TRBV10-3 and TRBJ1-5; 8 nucleotides align to TRBD1. The CDR3 runs 12 residues. The ends lost 2 bases at V and 15 bases at J; junction bases unmatched: 6. The V gene's germline CDR1 is ENHRY and CDR2 SYGVKD. The CDR3 DNA sequence: TGTGCCATCAGTGAGCCAGGGGGCCACCGGCATTTT. Amino acid sequence: CAISEPGGHRHF.

This chain joins TRBV18 and TRBJ2-2, with D perhaps TRBD1 (5 bases). The CDR3 length is 14 residues. In germline, CDR1 is KGHSH, CDR2 LQKENI. V was pared by 7 bases and J by 2 bases, with 11 bases between. The CDR3: CASCPQGNTGELFF. The CDR3 DNA reads TGTGCCAGCTGCCCGCAGGGTAACACCGGGGAGCTGTTTTTT.

This sequence joins TRBV10-3 and TRBJ2-7, with 7 bases aligning to TRBD1. Looked up from germline, CDR1 is ENHRY and CDR2 is SYGVKD. CDR3 length: 13 amino acids. J lost 5 bases, V lost 2 bases, and 3 bases had no gene match. The CDR3, as DNA: TGTGCCATCAGTGAGGGGACAGTCGACGAGCAGTACGTC. This sequence encodes CAISEGTVDEQYV.

This rearrangement joins TRBV7-2 to TRBJ1-2; tentatively, D is TRBD1 (6 bases). CDR1 and CDR2 (germline): SGHTA, FQGNSA. V dropped 1 base and J dropped 3 bases, with 12 bases sitting between them. CDR3 length equals 15 residues. Here the CDR3 reads CASSLEQAGDYGYTF. In nucleotides, the CDR3 is TGTGCCAGCAGCTTAGAACAGGCAGGGGACTATGGCTACACCTTC.

This chain connects TRBV24-1 to TRBJ2-1; 8 bases map to TRBD2. The CDR3 runs 19 residues. Looked up from germline, CDR1 is KGHDR and CDR2 is SFDVKD. V was pared by 8 bases and J by 3 bases, with 20 bases of the junction left unmatched. The CDR3 spells CATMANPGGGQMNYNEQFF. The CDR3 DNA follows: TGTGCCACCATGGCTAATCCTGGCGGGGGGCAGATGAACTACAATGAGCAGTTCTTC.

As DNA, the CDR3 is TGCGCCAGCAGCCAAGATAGAGGCGGACTAGCGGTCTGGGATGAGCAGTTCTTC. This gives the protein CASSQDRGGLAVWDEQFF. This chain uses TRBV4-1 with TRBJ2-1; 10 bases agree with TRBD2. The CDR3 totals 18 residues. The V gene's germline CDR1 is MGHRA and CDR2 YSYEKL. After removal of 0 bases from V and 8 bases from J, the junction contained 13 bases not matched to a gene.

This clone showed up just once. V gene TRBV5-5 combines with J gene TRBJ1-2, with D possibly matching TRBD1 (6 bases). The CDR3 covers 12 residues. V lost 4 bases to trimming and J lost 5 bases, with 9 bases between them. Germline V CDR1 and CDR2: SGHKS, YYEKEE (reference sequence). The CDR3: CASSPQGYGYTF. The DNA for the CDR3 is TGTGCCAGCAGCCCACAGGGATATGGCTACACCTTC.

The chain couples TRBV27 to TRBJ1-1; perhaps TRBD1 as D (5 bases). This CDR3 has 17 amino acids. CDR1 MNHEY and CDR2 SMNVEV come from the germline V gene (reference sequence). Deletions cut 2 bases from V and 4 bases from J, with 20 bases between. Here the CDR3 reads CASSLRKTREGRTEAFF. DNA of the CDR3: TGTGCCAGCAGTTTAAGGAAGACGAGGGAGGGACGCACTGAAGCTTTCTTT.

The gene calls are TRBV7-9 and TRBJ1-6; D is unclear. The germline V and J ends were trimmed by 5 bases and 11 bases, with 16 bases remaining between them. The germline gives CDR1 SEHNR, CDR2 FQNEAQ (reference sequence). The CDR3 length is 14 residues. The CDR3 region is CASSPPPVDTPLHF. The CDR3 DNA is TGTGCCAGCAGCCCTCCCCCCGTCGACACACCCCTCCACTTT.

This clone was found once. The gene calls are TRBV18 and TRBJ1-1; 7 bases match TRBD1. V gave up 8 bases and J gave up 5 bases; unmatched junction bases: 14. This CDR3 comprises 15 residues. Germline V lookup: CDR1 KGHSH, CDR2 LQKENI. The CDR3 bases are TGTGCCAGCGTCCTGAGTAGGGGGCTGGGTACTGAAGCTTTCTTT. Residues: CASVLSRGLGTEAFF.